This T cell receptor (beta chain) was identified during a study of CD8 T cells in ankylosing spondylitis. Broader study findings: Reportedly, matched ankylosing spondylitis synovial fluid was significantly enriched for disease-linked clones. Earlier authors reported some of these motif variants in reactive arthritis synovial fluid and blood. Seemingly characteristic of ankylosing spondylitis blood was a TCR beta motif consisting of about 8 highly homologous variants. Disease-linked clones displayed a CD8+ phenotype and appeared relatively rarely in peripheral blood.

This CDR3 has 14 residues. Trimming took 6 bases from V and 3 from J, leaving 18 bases between them. Germline values: CDR1 DFQATT, CDR2 SNEGSKA (reference sequence). Quantitative barcoded 5'-RACE was used to prepare TCR beta libraries. TCRdb re-derived calls from the 5' RACE reads in MiXCR, one entry per CDR3 protein. The sample shows 670,000 or so distinct CDR3 sequences, roughly 19% of them seen only once. A remark on this clonotype: What it binds is unknown.

The specimen was blood, either unsorted or a sorted T cell fraction (not recorded which). The TCR originated in a male donor with ankylosing spondylitis. This chain uses TRBV20-1 with TRBJ2-7; D is possibly TRBD2 (7 bases). CDR3 DNA: TGCAGTGCCTCGGGGGCGGGGGCCGACTACGAGCAGTACTTC. Translated, it gives CSASGAGADYEQYF.